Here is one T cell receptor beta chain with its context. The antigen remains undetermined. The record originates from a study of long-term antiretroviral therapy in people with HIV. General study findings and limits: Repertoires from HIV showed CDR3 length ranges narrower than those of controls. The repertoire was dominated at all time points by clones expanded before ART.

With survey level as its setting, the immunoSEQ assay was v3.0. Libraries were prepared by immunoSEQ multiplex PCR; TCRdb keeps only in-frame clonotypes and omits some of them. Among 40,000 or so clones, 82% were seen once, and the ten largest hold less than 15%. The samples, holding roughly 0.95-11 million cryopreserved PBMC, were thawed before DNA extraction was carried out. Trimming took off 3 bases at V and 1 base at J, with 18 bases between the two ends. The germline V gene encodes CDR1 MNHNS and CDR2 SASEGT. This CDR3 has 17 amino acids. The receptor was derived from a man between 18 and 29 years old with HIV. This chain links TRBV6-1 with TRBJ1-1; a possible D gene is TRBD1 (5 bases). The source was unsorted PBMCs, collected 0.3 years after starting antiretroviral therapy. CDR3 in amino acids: CASSDSGPRWGNTEAFF. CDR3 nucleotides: TGTGCCAGCAGTGATTCGGGGCCCCGGTGGGGGAACACTGAAGCTTTCTTT.